These T cell receptor beta chains were read from a single sample in a study of cytomegalovirus exposure and HLA in healthy donors. Sequencing used immunoSEQ multiplex PCR; TCRdb keeps in-frame clones, though not all of them. Among more than 200,000 clones, about 90% were seen once, and the ten largest hold around 12%. Sequencing was performed on PBMCs. Receptors originate from a man aged 18-30 years in good health and CMV-seropositive. Both conserved end residues are part of each CDR3. The D gene is left open where the match is weak. Size tells how often a clone was seen (once, few, many) or the class of an expanded clone, and some rows leave it out.

D	V	J	size	CDR3	DNA
-	TRBV7-2	TRBJ1-1	few	CASSSQGYTEAFF	TGTGCCAGCAGCTCACAGGGTTACACTGAAGCTTTCTTT
-	TRBV9	TRBJ1-2	-	CASSTQTGLVDGYTF	TGTGCCAGCAGCACCCAAACAGGGCTCGTTGACGGCTACACCTTC
TRBD1	TRBV6-6	TRBJ1-5	once	CASSPSQGAMGQPQHF	TGTGCCAGCAGTCCATCACAGGGGGCGATGGGTCAGCCCCAGCATTTT
-	TRBV6-5	TRBJ1-4	few	CASSSDRFATNEKLFF	TGTGCCAGCAGTTCGGACAGATTTGCAACTAATGAAAAACTGTTTTTT
-	TRBV28	TRBJ2-2	-	CASSTLRGELFF	TGTGCCAGCAGCACCCTCCGCGGGGAGCTGTTTTTT
TRBD2	TRBV6-4	TRBJ2-2	-	CASSSGSTGELFF	TGTGCCAGCAGTAGCGGGAGCACCGGGGAGCTGTTTTTT
-	TRBV11-2	TRBJ2-5	-	CASSLGGWGGETQYF	TGTGCCAGCAGCTTAGGGGGTTGGGGCGGGGAGACCCAGTACTTC
TRBD2	TRBV4-3	TRBJ2-5	-	CASSQDSSGLGTQYF	TGCGCCAGCAGCCAAGACTCGAGCGGACTAGGGACCCAGTACTTC
-	TRBV6-5	TRBJ1-5	-	CASSLGQPNQPQHF	TGTGCCAGCAGTCTTGGACAGCCTAATCAGCCCCAGCATTTT
-	TRBV2	TRBJ1-5	-	CASGLGAALSIANQPQHF	TGTGCCAGCGGATTGGGGGCGGCACTATCTATAGCAAATCAGCCCCAGCATTTT
TRBD1	TRBV6-5	TRBJ2-5	-	CASSSGQGGWETQYF	TGTGCCAGCAGTTCAGGACAGGGAGGATGGGAGACCCAGTACTTC
TRBD1	TRBV29-1	TRBJ2-3	-	CSSRQGKADTQYF	TGCAGCTCGCGACAGGGGAAGGCAGATACGCAGTATTTT
-	TRBV18	TRBJ2-7	once	CASSPYQGAYEQYF	TGTGCCAGCTCACCTTACCAGGGTGCCTACGAGCAGTACTTC
-	TRBV6-5	TRBJ2-1	-	CASSYLRSGPNEQFF	TGTGCCAGCAGTTACCTCCGGTCGGGACCCAATGAGCAGTTCTTC
TRBD2	TRBV9	TRBJ2-3	-	CASSSSVKGRENTDTQYF	TGTGCCAGCAGCTCCTCTGTGAAGGGGCGGGAGAACACAGATACGCAGTATTTT
TRBD2	TRBV30	TRBJ2-7	-	CAWRSGRNNEQYF	TGTGCCTGGAGGAGCGGGAGAAATAACGAGCAGTACTTC
-	TRBV2	TRBJ2-1	-	CASSPPGTLGEDEQFF	TGTGCCAGCAGTCCCCCAGGGACCCTCGGGGAAGATGAGCAGTTCTTC
-	TRBV5-1	TRBJ2-7	-	CASSFEGEQYF	TGCGCCAGCAGCTTCGAGGGGGAGCAGTACTTC
-	TRBV6-1	TRBJ2-3	-	CASSRTVTDTQYF	TGTGCCAGTTCAAGGACGGTCACAGATACGCAGTATTTT
-	TRBV19	TRBJ2-1	few	CATRGRGYNEQFF	TGTGCCACCAGAGGCCGGGGGTACAATGAGCAGTTCTTC
-	TRBV4-2	TRBJ1-5	few	CASSQDPSNQPQHF	TGTGCCAGCAGCCAAGATCCTAGCAATCAGCCCCAGCATTTT
TRBD2	TRBV6-6	TRBJ2-5	-	CASSYSLAGEETQYF	TGTGCCAGCAGTTACTCCTTAGCGGGAGAAGAGACCCAGTACTTC
-	TRBV5-1	TRBJ1-1	-	CASSLDTEAFF	TGCGCCAGCAGCTTGGACACTGAAGCTTTCTTT
-	TRBV5-4	TRBJ1-2	-	CASSLSAGDYGYTF	TGTGCCAGCAGCTTGTCGGCAGGGGACTATGGCTACACCTTC
-	TRBV6-6	TRBJ2-7	-	CASSSGGLQYF	TGTGCCAGCAGTTCGGGCGGACTTCAGTACTTC
TRBD2	TRBV11-2	TRBJ2-1	-	CASTPELADPSSYNEQFF	TGTGCCAGCACCCCGGAGCTAGCGGATCCGAGCTCCTACAATGAGCAGTTCTTC
TRBD2	TRBV5-5	TRBJ2-7	-	CASSLSGIRPYEQYF	TGTGCCAGCAGCTTGAGCGGGATCAGGCCCTACGAGCAGTACTTC
-	TRBV7-9	TRBJ1-1	-	CASSPRGNTEAFF	TGTGCCAGCAGCCCCAGGGGGAACACTGAAGCTTTCTTT
-	TRBV29-1	TRBJ2-2	-	CSVDYGSGTGELFF	TGCAGCGTTGACTACGGGAGCGGCACCGGGGAGCTGTTTTTT
-	TRBV4-1	TRBJ1-2	-	CASSQAVTDYGYTF	TGCGCCAGCAGCCAAGCGGTGACAGATTATGGCTACACCTTC
TRBD1	TRBV28	TRBJ1-2	-	CASSLLSPGGTGSDYTF	TGTGCCAGCAGTTTATTAAGTCCGGGAGGGACAGGGTCTGATTACACCTTC
TRBD1	TRBV7-2	TRBJ2-7	few	CASSRQGYEQYF	TGTGCCAGCAGCCGACAGGGCTACGAGCAGTACTTC
-	TRBV6-5	TRBJ1-1	-	CASSYFEGAEAFF	TGTGCCAGCAGTTATTTCGAGGGGGCTGAAGCTTTCTTT
-	TRBV2	TRBJ2-7	once	CASTTRRHEQYF	TGTGCCAGCACGACCCGCCGCCACGAGCAGTACTTC
TRBD1	TRBV7-2	TRBJ2-7	-	CASSPQGGGGHYEQYF	TGTGCCAGCAGCCCTCAAGGGGGCGGAGGTCACTACGAGCAGTACTTC
-	TRBV5-6	TRBJ1-3	-	CASSLGTYGNTIYF	TGTGCCAGCAGCTTAGGGACATACGGAAACACCATATATTTT
-	TRBV7-9	TRBJ2-6	-	CASSLVIGANVLTF	TGTGCCAGCAGCTTAGTGATTGGGGCCAACGTCCTGACTTTC
-	TRBV7-6	TRBJ2-1	once	CASSSWGHHEQFF	TGTGCCAGCAGCTCGTGGGGCCATCATGAGCAGTTCTTC
-	TRBV27	TRBJ2-1	-	CASSLNKLYNEQFF	TGTGCCAGCAGTTTGAACAAACTCTACAATGAGCAGTTCTTC
-	TRBV7-9	TRBJ1-2	once	CASSPLRGTSYGYTF	TGTGCCAGCAGCCCTTTGCGGGGGACTAGCTATGGCTACACCTTC
-	TRBV19	TRBJ2-2	-	CASSIDSLVGGELFF	TGTGCCAGTAGTATAGATTCGCTAGTCGGCGGGGAGCTGTTTTTT
-	TRBV27	TRBJ1-2	-	CASSQGTSGYTF	TGTGCCAGCAGTCAAGGGACGAGTGGCTACACCTTC
TRBD1	TRBV13	TRBJ1-2	-	CASSRRDRGIYGYTF	TGTGCCAGCAGCCGCCGAGACAGGGGGATCTATGGCTACACCTTC
-	TRBV12-5	TRBJ2-2	-	CASGSGNTGELFF	TGTGCTAGTGGTTCCGGGAACACCGGGGAGCTGTTTTTT
TRBD2	TRBV6-5	TRBJ2-7	-	CASSPGTSGLEQYF	TGTGCCAGCAGCCCCGGGACTAGCGGCCTCGAGCAGTACTTC
-	TRBV6-6	TRBJ1-1	-	CASSYAGNTEAFF	TGTGCCAGCAGTTACGCAGGTAACACTGAAGCTTTCTTT
-	TRBV6-1	TRBJ2-7	-	CASSEDPRSEQYF	TGTGCCAGCAGTGAAGACCCCCGCTCCGAGCAGTACTTC
TRBD1	TRBV6-5	TRBJ1-1	-	CASSLIGGVGTEAFF	TGTGCCAGCAGCCTGATAGGGGGCGTTGGGACTGAAGCTTTCTTT
-	TRBV5-1	TRBJ2-3	-	CASSTGEGDTQYF	TGCGCCAGCAGTACGGGAGAAGGAGATACGCAGTATTTT
-	TRBV2	TRBJ1-1	few	CASREGLNTEAFF	TGTGCCAGCAGAGAGGGGTTGAACACTGAAGCTTTCTTT
-	TRBV2	TRBJ2-4	-	CASREQGIVDIQYF	TGTGCCAGCCGCGAACAGGGAATCGTGGACATTCAGTACTTC
TRBD1	TRBV19	TRBJ2-7	few	CASSARQGRASYEQYF	TGTGCCAGTAGTGCTCGACAGGGACGAGCCTCCTACGAGCAGTACTTC
-	TRBV27	TRBJ2-7	once	CASSLSPRSYEQYF	TGTGCCAGCAGTTTATCCCCCAGGTCCTACGAGCAGTACTTC
TRBD1	TRBV11-2	TRBJ2-7	-	CASSLRGTGTTYEQYF	TGTGCCAGCAGCTTAAGGGGGACAGGGACCACCTACGAGCAGTACTTC
-	TRBV20-1	TRBJ2-3	-	CSAGPGDTQYF	TGCAGTGCAGGCCCCGGGGATACGCAGTATTTT
-	TRBV9	TRBJ2-7	few	CASSVSPGEDYEQYF	TGTGCCAGCAGCGTAAGTCCGGGTGAGGACTACGAGCAGTACTTC
-	TRBV2	TRBJ1-1	-	CASRETSGAEAFF	TGTGCCAGCAGGGAGACAAGCGGCGCTGAAGCTTTCTTT
-	TRBV6-5	TRBJ2-7	-	CASSYSAGNYEQYF	TGTGCCAGCAGTTACTCAGCAGGGAACTACGAGCAGTACTTC
-	TRBV9	TRBJ2-3	-	CASSVDSAGGTDTQYF	TGTGCCAGCAGCGTAGATTCGGCAGGGGGCACAGATACGCAGTATTTT
-	TRBV4-3	TRBJ1-2	-	CASSQDQSSYGYTF	TGCGCCAGCAGCCAAGATCAATCCTCCTATGGCTACACCTTC